The T cell receptor (beta chain) described here comes from a study of cytomegalovirus exposure and HLA in healthy donors. About the research overall: Researchers previously reported finding 90 million to 120 million unique TCR beta sequences from around 200 million T cells. Membership in the Caucasian-associated ancestry cluster was found for 81% of nearly 400 genotyped donors. Study observations and caveats: Analysis was carried out at a later point, and it linked a missense DCLRE1C variant to TCR beta V- and J-gene trimming.

PCR amplification relied on 60 Vbeta primers (plus 13 Jbeta primers). In the authors' workflow: Tens of millions of unique TCR beta chains, 9 million to 12 million shared, were counted in a later analysis. Measured with immunoSEQ multiplex PCR; TCRdb has only the in-frame clones, and not every one. The DNA gave D and trimming, while V, J and clone size come from that table. The table lists some 100,000 clones, about 80% of them singletons. Germline assignment: CDR1 SGHRS and CDR2 YFSETQ. The CDR3 length is 18 residues. A note on this clone: Its antigen remains unidentified. The junction departs from germline at one end; a sequencing error may be responsible.

The chain has TRBV5-1 and TRBJ2-4; 8 bases line up with TRBD2. The TCR was taken from a female donor in good health and CMV-seropositive. The sequencing input was PBMCs. The CDR3 protein is CASSPRGLAGIAKNSQYF. The CDR3 DNA sequence: TGCGCCAGCAGCCCCCGAGGGCTAGCGGGTATAGCCAAAAACAGTCAGTACTTC.